The clone carrying this TCR beta chain was counted once. These data are taken from a study of control samples from healthy donors and cancer patients. TCRdb keeps only in-frame clones here, not all; method: immunoSEQ multiplex PCR. The top ten hold 1.5% to 2% of the sample, which has about 140,000 clones, 88% seen once. The V and J ends lost 4 bases and 0 bases, in that order; junction bases with no gene match: 4. CDR3 length equals 14 residues. The V gene's germline CDR1 is SGHNT and CDR2 YYREEE (reference sequence). The TCR originated in a man younger than 30 in good health. Material for sequencing was blood. The chain couples TRBV5-4 to TRBJ2-7, with 7 positions matching TRBD1. The DNA for the CDR3 is TGTGCCAGCAGCCCGGGACAGAGCTCCTACGAGCAGTACTTC. This codes for CASSPGQSSYEQYF.